A selection of T cell receptor beta chains follows, all from one sample in a study of T-cell memory formation after mild COVID-19. TCRdb fed the 5' RACE reads into MiXCR, producing one record per CDR3 protein. The table lists 390,000 or so distinct CDR3 sequences, approximately 16% of them singletons. The sequenced sample consisted of PBMCs or a T cell subset sorted from them (not recorded which). The receptors were sampled from a man aged 18 to 30 who had mild COVID-19 (a few samples of this study predate the infection). Cell type and time point are not known. CDR3s include the opening cysteine and the closing phenylalanine or tryptophan. A D gene is named only where the DNA matches it firmly. Clone size is stated in some rows and not others, as once, few, many or a class when expanded.

>TRBJ1-1|.|TRBV4-1|many
CASSHGRENTEAFF
TGCGCCAGCAGCCATGGTCGGGAGAACACTGAAGCTTTCTTT
>TRBJ1-4|TRBD1|TRBV7-2|many
CASSLDGTDEKLFF
TGTGCCAGCAGCTTAGACGGGACAGATGAAAAACTGTTTTTT
>TRBJ1-2|TRBD1|TRBV5-6|.
CASSQTGTLTNYGYTF
TGTGCCAGCAGCCAGACAGGGACCTTGACTAACTATGGCTACACCTTC
>TRBJ2-3|TRBD2|TRBV20-1|few
CSALRAAGYPDTQYF
TGCAGTGCTCTGAGGGCAGCGGGGTATCCAGATACGCAGTATTTT
>TRBJ2-2|TRBD1|TRBV2|few
CASSTPGTGSGRDTGELFF
TGTGCCAGCAGTACTCCCGGGACAGGGTCGGGGAGAGACACCGGGGAGCTGTTTTTT
>TRBJ2-4|.|TRBV7-2|.
CASSEINYHIQYF
TGTGCCAGCAGCGAAATTAACTATCACATTCAGTACTTC
>TRBJ2-7|.|TRBV9|few
CASSVERGPEEQYF
TGTGCCAGCAGCGTAGAGAGGGGACCTGAGGAGCAGTACTTC
>TRBJ2-3|.|TRBV27|.
CASRRTAGTDTQYF
TGTGCCAGCAGACGGACAGCTGGCACAGATACGCAGTATTTT
>TRBJ2-2|.|TRBV5-4|many
CASSLEGELFF
TGTGCCAGCAGCTTGGAAGGGGAGCTGTTTTTT
>TRBJ1-1|.|TRBV7-9|.
CASSLGPRGTEAFF
TGTGCCAGCAGCTTAGGTCCCAGGGGTACTGAAGCTTTCTTT
>TRBJ2-1|.|TRBV6-2/TRBV6-3|.
CASCLSSYNEQFF
TGTGCCAGCTGTTTGAGCTCCTACAATGAGCAGTTCTTC
>TRBJ2-2|.|TRBV7-9|.
CASSLVENTGELFF
TGTGCCAGCAGCTTAGTGGAAAACACCGGGGAGCTGTTTTTT
>TRBJ2-3|.|TRBV7-9|.
CASSFTPPAADTQYF
TGTGCCAGCAGCTTCACCCCCCCGGCGGCAGATACGCAGTATTTT
>TRBJ2-2|TRBD2|TRBV29-1|few
CSVQLAANTGELFF
TGCAGCGTCCAACTAGCGGCGAACACCGGGGAGCTGTTTTTT
>TRBJ2-5|.|TRBV24-1|few
CATSESGVQETQYF
TGTGCCACCAGTGAGTCCGGGGTCCAAGAGACCCAGTACTTC
>TRBJ2-3|.|TRBV5-1|.
CASGEMRTDTQYF
TGCGCCAGCGGGGAAATGAGGACAGATACGCAGTATTTT
>TRBJ2-3|.|TRBV23-1|few
CASTVPGADTDTQYF
TGCGCCAGCACCGTCCCAGGGGCAGATACAGATACGCAGTATTTT